One sample yielded the 27 T cell receptor beta chains listed below, sequenced in a study of cytomegalovirus exposure and HLA in healthy donors. Primers included in the PCR were 60 Vbeta and 13 Jbeta primers. Only in-frame clones appear in the TCRdb table, and some are missing; sequencing was by immunoSEQ multiplex PCR. The sample shows 150,000 to 200,000 clones, about 59% of them seen only once. The material sequenced was PBMCs. These receptors came from a man in his forties in good health and CMV-seronegative.

V usage is TRBV15 and J usage is TRBJ2-1; 8 bases agree with TRBD1. J lost 7 bases, V lost 1 base, and 3 bases had no gene match. Germline V gene data show CDR1 as LNHNV and CDR2 as YYDKDF (reference sequence). CDR3 length equals 14 residues. The CDR3 region is CATSRVGQDNEQFF. The CDR3 DNA is TGTGCCACCAGCAGAGTGGGACAGGATAATGAGCAGTTCTTC.

This clone was seen a few times. V is TRBV6-4 and J is TRBJ2-3; possibly TRBD1 for D (6 bases). This CDR3 has 13 amino acids. Trimming took 10 bases from V and 2 from J, leaving 13 bases between them. CDR1 and CDR2 from the germline V gene are MRHNA and SNTAGT. The CDR3 is CATSGTLTDTQYF. The CDR3 DNA reads as TGTGCCACCTCCGGGACACTCACAGATACGCAGTATTTT.

The J gene is TRBJ2-5, the V gene TRBV5-1; 8 bases align to TRBD2. CDR3 length equals 17 residues. Trimming at V came to 0 bases and at J to 6 bases, leaving 13 bases not matched to a gene. Germline V lookup: CDR1 SGHRS, CDR2 YFSETQ. The CDR3 loop reads CASSLGGIAGIGKTQYF. CDR3 DNA sequence: TGCGCCAGCAGCTTGGGGGGGATAGCGGGGATTGGAAAGACCCAGTACTTC. The full variable domain, in which reference TRBV5-1 and TRBJ2-5 provide the parts outside the CDR3, is KAGVTQTPRYLIKTRGQQVTLSCSPISGHRSVSWYQQTPGQGLQFLFEYFSETQRNKGNFPGRFSGRQFSNSRSEMNVSTLELGDSALYLCASSLGGIAGIGKTQYFGPGTRLLVL.

This clone appeared a few times. This rearrangement joins TRBV25-1 to TRBJ1-3, with TRBD1 matching 8 bases. The junction had 6 bases not matched to a gene; V was cut back by 5 bases and J by 0 bases. Germline-derived CDR1 and CDR2 are MGHDK and SYGVNS. The CDR3 has 16 residues. In DNA form, the CDR3 reads TGTGCCAGCAGTCCGACAGGGGCCAGCTCTGGAAACACCATATATTTT. Protein product: CASSPTGASSGNTIYF.

About this clone itself: Other DNA sequences in the sample encode the same CDR3. This chain joins TRBV4-3 and TRBJ2-5, with D tentatively TRBD2 (5 bases). From germline, CDR1 is LGHNA and CDR2 YSLEER. The CDR3 totals 16 residues. Trimming pared 4 bases from V and 2 bases from J, leaving 17 bases between. CDR3 loop: CASSRPPGSLQETQYF. The CDR3 DNA is TGCGCCAGCAGCCGCCCGCCGGGGTCTCTTCAAGAGACCCAGTACTTC.

This sequence joins TRBV5-1 and TRBJ2-1; the match to TRBD2 covers 8 bases. The V and J ends lost 6 bases and 1 base, in that order; junction bases with no gene match: 0. This CDR3 contains 13 residues. Germline V gene data show CDR1 as SGHRS and CDR2 as YFSETQ. CDR3 coding DNA: TGCGCCAGCACTAGCGGGTCCTACAATGAGCAGTTCTTC. It yields the protein CASTSGSYNEQFF.

The chain combines TRBV6-5 with TRBJ2-1, with TRBD1 matching over 7 bases. V shed 9 bases and J 5 bases; nucleotides not matched to a gene: 7. In germline, CDR1 is MNHEY, CDR2 SVGAGI. The CDR3 is made up of 13 amino acids. The DNA for the CDR3 is TGTGCCAGAACAGGGGTCGCGCACAATGAGCAGTTCTTC. Its translation: CARTGVAHNEQFF.

The chain is built from TRBV7-6 and TRBJ2-1; D is possibly TRBD1 (8 bases). Germline V gene lookup returns CDR1 SGHVS and CDR2 FNYEAQ. The CDR3 extends over 16 amino acids. Trimming stripped 5 bases from V and 4 bases from J, with 18 bases between. The CDR3 reads CASSAGGGTTYNEQFF. CDR3 nucleotide sequence: TGTGCCAGCAGCGCAGGGGGCGGGACTACATACAATGAGCAGTTCTTC.

The chain is built from TRBV29-1 and TRBJ2-7, with TRBD2 as a possible D gene (5 bases). The V gene lost 1 base and the J gene lost 4 bases, with 8 bases spanning the gap. Germline CDR1 is SQVTM and CDR2 is ANQGSEA. The CDR3 has 12 amino acids. This chain's CDR3 is CSVEGGGYEQYF. CDR3 bases: TGCAGCGTTGAAGGTGGCGGGTACGAGCAGTACTTC.

This clone was detected only once. The gene calls are TRBV27 and TRBJ1-4, with TRBD1 as a possible D gene (5 bases). V was trimmed by 5 bases and J by 3 bases, leaving 19 bases between them. CDR1 MNHEY and CDR2 SMNVEV come from the germline V gene (reference sequence). The length of the CDR3 is 17 residues. CDR3 protein: CASSRQSPGRANEKLFF. As DNA, the CDR3 is TGTGCCAGCAGTCGCCAATCCCCCGGCAGGGCTAATGAAAAACTGTTTTTT.

This rearrangement joins TRBV7-8 to TRBJ2-3; possible D gene TRBD1, 6 bases. The CDR3 extends over 13 amino acids. Per germline, CDR1 SGHVS and CDR2 FQNEAQ. Trimming shortened V by 7 bases and J by 1 base, and 9 bases separated the two germline ends. The CDR3 sequence is CASTNRGTDTQYF. The CDR3 DNA reads as TGTGCCAGCACCAACAGGGGCACAGATACGCAGTATTTT.

The chain has TRBV9 and TRBJ1-6; D is undetermined. Germline values: CDR1 SGDLS, CDR2 YYNGEE. This CDR3 has 15 amino acids. Trimming stripped 0 bases from V and 6 bases from J, with 10 bases between. DNA of the CDR3: TGTGCCAGCAGCGTAGTTAGGGAGCTTAATTCACCCCTCCACTTT. Amino acid sequence: CASSVVRELNSPLHF.

The rearrangement uses TRBV7-6 and TRBJ2-7, with 8 bases fitting TRBD1. CDR3 length equals 14 residues. Losses at the gene ends were 2 bases for V and 3 bases for J; bases not matched to a gene: 3. Germline CDR1 is SGHVS and CDR2 is FNYEAQ. In DNA, the CDR3 is TGTGCCAGCAGCTTAAACAGGGGGAGCTACGAGCAGTACTTC. Translating gives CASSLNRGSYEQYF.

The gene calls are TRBV5-1 and TRBJ2-5; TRBD1 might be the D (5 bases). V dropped 1 base and J dropped 9 bases, with 16 bases sitting between them. This CDR3 spans 14 amino acids. Germline-derived CDR1 and CDR2 are SGHRS and YFSETQ. This CDR3 reads CASSLTTASEAQYF. The CDR3 DNA follows: TGCGCCAGCAGCTTGACGACAGCCAGTGAGGCCCAGTACTTC.

This clone was found a few times. The chain employs TRBV7-8 and TRBJ1-2; TRBD1 is a possible D gene (5 bases). Germline V CDR1 and CDR2: SGHVS, FQNEAQ. V was cut by 3 bases and J by 4 bases, with 12 bases left in between. The CDR3 spans 14 residues. The CDR3 sequence: CASSFYRKSYGYTF. Written as DNA, the CDR3 is TGTGCCAGCAGCTTTTACAGGAAATCCTATGGCTACACCTTC.

This CDR3 is CASSQTAGKTPEAFF. The CDR3 nucleotides are TGTGCCAGCAGCCAAACTGCGGGGAAAACCCCTGAAGCTTTCTTT. V usage is TRBV7-2 and J usage is TRBJ1-1, with D unclear. V lost 5 bases and J 6 bases, leaving 19 bases between the germline ends. CDR1 and CDR2 from the germline V gene are SGHTA and FQGNSA. The CDR3 spans 15 residues.

This clone has more than one count but fewer than ten. The chain has TRBV19 and TRBJ1-6, with D perhaps matching TRBD1 (6 bases). The germline gives CDR1 LNHDA, CDR2 SQIVND (reference sequence). The CDR3 is 15 residues long. Trimming stripped 3 bases from V and 6 bases from J, with 12 bases between. The CDR3 sequence: CASSIPGQANSPLHF. The CDR3 DNA is TGTGCCAGTAGTATCCCGGGACAAGCTAATTCACCCCTCCACTTT.

The chain links TRBV7-9 to TRBJ1-1, with a tentative D call TRBD1 (5 bases). Germline V gives CDR1 SEHNR, CDR2 FQNEAQ (reference sequence). Trimming left V 1 base short and J 2 bases short, with 11 bases between. There are 15 residues in the CDR3. The CDR3 loop is CASSLEGISNTEAFF. CDR3 nucleotides: TGTGCCAGCAGCTTAGAGGGGATTAGCAACACTGAAGCTTTCTTT.

The chain couples TRBV27 to TRBJ2-1; 8 nucleotides align to TRBD2. Losses at the gene ends were 6 bases for V and 7 bases for J; bases not matched to a gene: 8. In germline, CDR1 is MNHEY, CDR2 SMNVEV (reference sequence). This CDR3 is built from 14 residues. The CDR3 DNA sequence: TGTGCCAGCAGACCCTTACGGGAGGGTAATGAGCAGTTCTTC. Translation: CASRPLREGNEQFF.

This clone was seen a handful of times. J is TRBJ2-7 and V is TRBV2; 11 bases are a match to TRBD2. V shed 8 bases, J shed 2 bases, and the junction held 5 bases outside the gene matches. The CDR3 is made up of 14 amino acids. From germline, CDR1 is SNHLY and CDR2 FYNNEI. The CDR3 region has the DNA TGTGCCAGCCGCCCTAGCGGGGGGACCTACGAGCAGTACTTC. Protein product: CASRPSGGTYEQYF.

The DNA of the CDR3 is TGTGCCAGCCTCCGACTCATGAACACTGAAGCTTTCTTT. This sequence encodes CASLRLMNTEAFF. V is TRBV2 and J is TRBJ1-1; D gene uncertain. The CDR3 consists of 13 residues. With 8 bases removed from V and 0 bases from J, the gap between germline ends came to 10 bases. Germline CDR1 is SNHLY and CDR2 is FYNNEI. Full variable domain (outside the CDR3, taken from reference TRBV2 and TRBJ1-1): EPEVTQTPSHQVTQMGQEVILRCVPISNHLYFYWYRQILGQKVEFLVSFYNNEISEKSEIFDDQFSVERPDGSNFTLKIRSTKLEDSAMYFCASLRLMNTEAFFGQGTRLTVV.

The chain combines TRBV6-6 with TRBJ2-3; tentatively, D is TRBD2 (6 bases). CDR1 and CDR2 from the germline V gene are MNHNY and SVGAGI (reference sequence). The CDR3 is 15 amino acids. Trimming took off 5 bases at V and 2 bases at J, with 14 bases between the two ends. The CDR3 coding sequence is TGTGCCAGCAGTGGCGGGGCCGTTAACACAGATACGCAGTATTTT. Encoded protein: CASSGGAVNTDTQYF.

The chain employs TRBV25-1 and TRBJ2-5; 7 bases fit TRBD1. The CDR3 is made up of 13 amino acids. Germline V CDR1 and CDR2: MGHDK, SYGVNS. J gave up 0 bases and V 10 bases, and 5 bases lay outside the gene matches. CDR3 region: CATRGQDQETQYF. The CDR3 DNA reads TGTGCCACTCGCGGACAGGACCAAGAGACCCAGTACTTC.

This clone was seen a handful of times. The V and J genes are TRBV6-1 and TRBJ1-1; D is possibly TRBD1 (5 bases). Germline V gene data show CDR1 as MNHNS and CDR2 as SASEGT. CDR3 length: 16 residues. V was clipped by 4 bases and J by 0 bases, with 15 bases between them. CDR3 nucleotides: TGTGCCAGCAGTGGGCTGAGGGGAGGGTTGAACACTGAAGCTTTCTTT. Its translation: CASSGLRGGLNTEAFF.

V is TRBV28 and J is TRBJ2-3; 9 positions agree with TRBD2. The CDR3 is 17 residues long. V shed 1 base, J shed 0 bases, and the junction held 5 bases outside the gene matches. The germline V gene encodes CDR1 MDHEN and CDR2 SYDVKM. The CDR3 DNA follows: TGTGCCAGCAGTTTATTCCTAGCGGGGTCTAGCACAGATACGCAGTATTTT. Residues: CASSLFLAGSSTDTQYF.

This clone was observed once. CDR3 sequence: CASDPPPQRSYEQYF. The CDR3 DNA reads as TGTGCTAGCGACCCCCCGCCCCAGAGGTCCTACGAGCAGTACTTC. The V call is TRBV12-5, the J call TRBJ2-7; no definite D call. CDR1 LGHNT and CDR2 FRNRAP come from the germline V gene. There are 15 residues in the CDR3. V gave up 9 bases and J gave up 1 base, with 19 bases separating them.

This clone came up once. V usage is TRBV19 and J usage is TRBJ2-2, with 8 bases aligning to TRBD1. Trimming at V came to 4 bases and at J to 8 bases, leaving 9 bases not matched to a gene. The CDR3 length is 15 residues. Germline loops: CDR1 LNHDA, CDR2 SQIVND (reference sequence). The CDR3 is CASSTPPGGSGELFF. CDR3 DNA sequence: TGTGCCAGTAGTACCCCGCCAGGGGGCTCAGGGGAGCTGTTTTTT.